Listed below are T cell receptor beta chains from one sample, sequenced in a study of PD-1 blockade in classical Hodgkin lymphoma. Some clones are missing from TCRdb's copy, which holds only in-frame ones; the method was immunoSEQ multiplex PCR. The repertoire holds about 36,000 clones, with around nine tenths as singletons. What was sequenced was CD4+ T cells from blood. The receptors were gathered from a human donor with classical Hodgkin lymphoma. Both conserved end residues are part of each CDR3. D genes are given only for firm matches. Only some rows state a clone size, as once, few, many or a class for expanded clones.

size	J	V	D	DNA	CDR3
once	TRBJ1-4	TRBV2	NA	TGTGCCAGCAGCTCGGGACGTTTTGAAAAACTGTTTTTT	CASSSGRFEKLFF
once	TRBJ2-2	TRBV10-3	TRBD1	TGTGCCATCAGTGATAATCGGGGACAGGGGGTGGCCACCGGGGAGCTGTTTTTT	CAISDNRGQGVATGELFF
NA	TRBJ2-7	TRBV19	TRBD1	TGTGCCAGAAGGGCGGGGACAGGGCAATCAACTTCAAACTACGAGCAGTACTTC	CARRAGTGQSTSNYEQYF
NA	TRBJ2-5	TRBV25-1	NA	TGTGCCAGCAGCGACCCTTCTGGCAAACAGTTAGAGACCCAGTACTTC	CASSDPSGKQLETQYF
NA	TRBJ1-2	TRBV5-4	NA	TGTGCCAGCAGCTTGAGAGCAGTAGCTAACTATGGCTACACCTTC	CASSLRAVANYGYTF
once	TRBJ2-5	TRBV30	NA	TGTGCCTGGACTGCAATTCCTGGGACCCAGTACTTC	CAWTAIPGTQYF
NA	TRBJ1-5	TRBV2	NA	TGTGCCAGCAGTGGGCCCAGCCTCAATCAGCCCCAGCATTTT	CASSGPSLNQPQHF
NA	TRBJ2-7	TRBV28	NA	TGTGCCAGCGCGGGCTACTCCTACGAGCAGTACTTC	CASAGYSYEQYF
NA	TRBJ2-2	TRBV11-2	TRBD1	TGTGCCAGCAGGACAGGGTATAACACCGGGGAGCTGTTTTTT	CASRTGYNTGELFF
NA	TRBJ2-7	TRBV18	NA	TGTGCCAGCTCACCCGTCAGGGGGGAAGAGCAGTACTTC	CASSPVRGEEQYF
NA	TRBJ2-6	TRBV19	NA	TGTGCCAGCCTCCCCCCTGGCCCTGGGGCCAACGTCCTGACTTTC	CASLPPGPGANVLTF
NA	TRBJ2-1	TRBV5-1	NA	TGCGCCAGCAGTCGTACGGGGGGCAACAATGAGCAGTTCTTC	CASSRTGGNNEQFF
NA	TRBJ2-6	TRBV5-4	NA	TGTGCCAGCAGCCGGATGTCCTCTGGGGCCAACGTCCTGACTTTC	CASSRMSSGANVLTF
NA	TRBJ2-2	TRBV5-4	TRBD1	TGTGCCAGCAGCTACGGACAGGGTCACACCGGGGAGCTGTTTTTT	CASSYGQGHTGELFF
NA	TRBJ1-2	TRBV5-4	TRBD1	TGTGCCAGCAGCCGCGGACAGGGGGCCGATAAGTACTATGGCTACACCTTC	CASSRGQGADKYYGYTF
NA	TRBJ1-2	TRBV9	TRBD1	TGTGCCAGCAGCCCCAGGCTTAAGTATGACAGGGACAGGCTGAAGAACTATGGCTACACCTTC	CASSPRLKYDRDRLKNYGYTF
few	TRBJ1-3	TRBV5-1	NA	TGCGCCAGCAGCTCACAGGGAAACACCATATATTTT	CASSSQGNTIYF
NA	TRBJ1-4	TRBV28	NA	TGTGCCAGCAGTTCTCAGATTGTGGAAAAACTGTTTTTT	CASSSQIVEKLFF
NA	TRBJ1-1	TRBV19	TRBD1	TGTGCCAGTAGTATGGCCCCGGGACAGTGGAACACTGAAGCTTTCTTT	CASSMAPGQWNTEAFF
NA	TRBJ2-1	TRBV5-4	TRBD2	TGTGCCAGCAGCTTGGCCGGGGGACTAGCGGGAGAACGGTTCTTC	CASSLAGGLAGERFF
NA	TRBJ1-1	TRBV29-1	TRBD1	TGCAGCGTCTCCGGACAGGCGGGCACTGAAGCTTTCTTT	CSVSGQAGTEAFF
NA	TRBJ2-7	TRBV29-1	NA	TGCAGCGTTGGGGGCGGCGACTCCTACGAGCAGTACTTC	CSVGGGDSYEQYF
NA	TRBJ1-1	TRBV10-1	NA	TGCGCCAGCAGTGTTAAAGAAGGCGGAAGTATGAACACTGAAGCTTTCTTT	CASSVKEGGSMNTEAFF
NA	TRBJ2-3	TRBV5-1	TRBD2	TGCGCCAGCACCAATAGCGGGGGTTCCGATACGCAGTATTTT	CASTNSGGSDTQYF
NA	TRBJ1-1	TRBV7-8	NA	TGTGCCAGCAGCTTAGGTTACAGGAAGGACACTGAAGCTTTCTTT	CASSLGYRKDTEAFF
NA	TRBJ2-1	TRBV4-3	TRBD2	TGCGCCAGCAGCCAAGAAGCTAGCGGGAGGGCCAATGAGCAGTTCTTC	CASSQEASGRANEQFF
few	TRBJ1-5	TRBV6-1	NA	TGTGCCAGCAGTGCCACAGCCCGGGGTTATAGCAATCAGCCCCAGCATTTT	CASSATARGYSNQPQHF
NA	TRBJ2-3	TRBV28	TRBD1	TGTGCCAGCTTGGGACAGAACACAGATACGCAGTATTTT	CASLGQNTDTQYF
NA	TRBJ2-7	TRBV11-2	TRBD1	TGTGCCAGCAGCTTAGACTTGACAGGGGATTACGAGCAGTACTTC	CASSLDLTGDYEQYF
NA	TRBJ2-1	TRBV29-1	TRBD2	TGCAGCGTTGGGGGACTAGCGGGACGACTATTCTACAATGAGCAGTTCTTC	CSVGGLAGRLFYNEQFF
NA	TRBJ2-7	TRBV23-1	TRBD2	TGCGCCAGCAGTCCGGCGGGAGGGGTCTCCTACGAGCAGTACTTC	CASSPAGGVSYEQYF
NA	TRBJ2-3	TRBV19	NA	TGTGCCAGTAGGAGAGACACAGATACGCAGTATTTT	CASRRDTDTQYF
NA	TRBJ2-7	TRBV2	TRBD2	TGTGCCAGCAGGGCGGGACTAGCGGGGTACGAGCAGTACTTC	CASRAGLAGYEQYF
NA	TRBJ1-2	TRBV12-5	NA	TGTGCTAGTGGTTTGGTATCGGACTATGGCTACACCTTC	CASGLVSDYGYTF
NA	TRBJ2-7	TRBV5-1	NA	TGCGCCAGCAGTGGACAGTCCTCTTTAGTCGAGCAGTACTTC	CASSGQSSLVEQYF
NA	TRBJ2-2	TRBV7-3	TRBD2	TGTGCCAGCAGCTTAAAGGGACTAGCGGGGACGAACACCGGGGAGCTGTTTTTT	CASSLKGLAGTNTGELFF
NA	TRBJ2-1	TRBV7-9	TRBD2	TGTGCCAGCACCGAAAGCGGGCTAGCGGTATACAATGAGCAGTTCTTC	CASTESGLAVYNEQFF
NA	TRBJ1-2	TRBV19	NA	TGTGCCAGTAGTCGCCAACAGAGTAACTATGGCTACACCTTC	CASSRQQSNYGYTF